Listed here are 11 T cell receptor beta chains from one sample, sequenced in a study of blood T cell repertoires in COVID-19. Libraries were prepared by immunoSEQ multiplex PCR; TCRdb keeps only in-frame clonotypes and omits some of them. The data hold tens of thousands of clones, with about 88% observed a single time. The sequenced sample was peripheral blood. The receptors come from a middle-aged man with active COVID-19.

The rearrangement joins TRBV7-9 to TRBJ1-1; possible D gene TRBD1, 5 bases. Per germline, CDR1 SEHNR and CDR2 FQNEAQ (reference sequence). The ends were cut back, 6 bases at V and 3 bases at J, with 11 bases in the middle. The CDR3 has 13 amino acids. As DNA, the CDR3 is TGTGCCAGCAGGGCCCAAGGGGACACTGAAGCTTTCTTT. It yields the protein CASRAQGDTEAFF.

The V and J genes are TRBV6-4 and TRBJ1-1, with TRBD1 identical over 8 bases. V trimming: 10 bases; J trimming: 1 base; junction bases outside the gene matches: 8. This CDR3 comprises 14 residues. Germline V gives CDR1 MRHNA, CDR2 SNTAGT. This chain's CDR3 is CAITGGRTNTEAFF. For the CDR3, the DNA is TGTGCCATTACAGGGGGAAGAACGAACACTGAAGCTTTCTTT.

This rearrangement joins TRBV19 to TRBJ2-4; 9 nucleotides line up with TRBD2. There are 17 residues in the CDR3. V lost 2 bases and J lost 0; bases outside the gene matches: 5. In germline, CDR1 is LNHDA, CDR2 SQIVND (reference sequence). CDR3 protein: CASSISGGSLAKNIQYF. The CDR3 bases are TGTGCCAGTAGTATAAGCGGGGGGTCTTTAGCCAAAAACATTCAGTACTTC.

This clone has just one count. The J gene is TRBJ2-7, the V gene TRBV6-5, with 8 bases matching TRBD1. The J segment lost 9 bases and the V segment lost 0 bases, leaving 10 bases of the junction unmatched. The CDR3 contains 15 residues. Per the germline V gene, CDR1 is MNHEY and CDR2 is SVGAGI. The CDR3 region is CASSYSKQGAGGQYF. The CDR3 DNA reads as TGTGCCAGCAGTTACTCGAAGCAGGGGGCAGGGGGGCAGTACTTC.

This clone turned up a few times. The rearrangement uses TRBV3-1 (or the pseudogene TRBV3-2) and TRBJ1-2; maybe TRBD1 (6 bases). CDR1 is LGHDT, CDR2 YNNKEL, per germline (reference sequence). Trimming pared 1 base from V and 8 bases from J, leaving 20 bases between. This CDR3 comprises 16 residues. The CDR3 protein is CASSQGEGGGIWGYTF. The CDR3 nucleotides are TGTGCCAGCAGCCAAGGTGAAGGGGGTGGAATATGGGGCTACACCTTC.

The chain carries TRBV5-6 and TRBJ1-6; 9 nucleotides align to TRBD1. Per germline, CDR1 SGHDT and CDR2 YYEEEE. The length of the CDR3 is 15 residues. V lost 3 bases, J lost 8 bases, and 6 bases stayed unmatched. As DNA, the CDR3 is TGTGCCAGCAGCTCCACGACAGGGGGACATTCACCCCTCCACTTT. Translating gives CASSSTTGGHSPLHF.

The chain carries TRBV4-2 and TRBJ1-6; 9 bases agree with TRBD1. CDR1 is LGHNA, CDR2 YNFKEQ, per germline. V shed 2 bases and J 8 bases; nucleotides not matched to a gene: 13. There are 18 residues in the CDR3. The CDR3 DNA reads as TGTGCCAGCAGCCAACTAACCGAGACCGGGACAGGGTATTCACCCCTCCACTTT. Its protein product is CASSQLTETGTGYSPLHF.

The J gene is TRBJ1-6, the V gene TRBV27; D ambiguous. This CDR3 is built from 16 residues. Germline assignment: CDR1 MNHEY and CDR2 SMNVEV (reference sequence). The germline V and J ends were trimmed by 1 base and 7 bases, with 14 bases remaining between them. For the CDR3, the DNA is TGTGCCAGCAGTTTATTTCAATTAAGCCCCAATTCACCCCTCCACTTT. The encoded protein is CASSLFQLSPNSPLHF.

V and J are TRBV7-8 and TRBJ2-5; D unresolved. The CDR3 is 13 amino acids. The germline V and J ends were trimmed by 5 bases and 5 bases, with 12 bases remaining between them. Germline V gives CDR1 SGHVS, CDR2 FQNEAQ. In DNA, the CDR3 is TGTGCCAGCAGCCCCCCCGCGCGGGAGACCCAGTACTTC. Encoded protein: CASSPPARETQYF.

The chain recombines TRBV23-1 with TRBJ2-3, with 9 nucleotides matching TRBD1. TRBV23-1 belongs to the ORF category, with a function that is uncertain. V lost 1 base and J lost 0; bases outside the gene matches: 23. The CDR3 is 23 residues long. The CDR3 DNA reads as TGCGCCAGCAGTCAATGTCTCGGGACAGGGTCAAACGTGTTGCGGCCGAGCACAGATACGCAGTATTTT. It specifies CASSQCLGTGSNVLRPSTDTQYF.

J is TRBJ1-5 and V is TRBV10-2, with D perhaps TRBD1 (6 bases). The CDR3 spans 15 residues. V was cut by 0 bases and J by 3 bases, with 9 bases left in between. The germline V gene has CDR1 WSHSY and CDR2 SAAADI. In DNA form, the CDR3 reads TGCGCCAGCAGTGAGTCGACAGGAATCAATCAGCCCCAGCATTTT. This translates into CASSESTGINQPQHF.